The 25 T cell receptor beta chains below all came from one sample that was sequenced in a study of T cell responses to AZD1222 COVID-19 vaccine. The data were produced by immunoSEQ multiplex PCR, yet TCRdb's version contains in-frame clones alone and is incomplete. The table includes about 69,000 clones, around four fifths detected once. The input for sequencing was peripheral blood, taken 28 days after the second AZD1222 dose. The receptors derive from an adult who received the AZD1222 COVID-19 vaccine.

The rearrangement joins TRBV6-1 to TRBJ1-5, with D perhaps matching TRBD1 (6 bases). The CDR3 consists of 16 residues. Looked up from germline, CDR1 is MNHNS and CDR2 is SASEGT. V was cut by 3 bases and J by 9 bases, with 21 bases left in between. The DNA of the CDR3 is TGTGCCAGCAGTGATCCGTCGGGACAAGGGAGGCCGCCCCAGCATTTT. Its protein product is CASSDPSGQGRPPQHF.

In its sample, this clone was seen once. This chain joins TRBV12-3 or TRBV12-4 and TRBJ2-1; D is undetermined. V dropped 5 bases and J dropped 8 bases, with 10 bases sitting between them. This CDR3 is 12 amino acids long. The CDR3 sequence: CASSPPIHEQFF. The CDR3 DNA follows: TGTGCCAGCAGTCCCCCTATCCATGAGCAGTTCTTC.

The V call is TRBV10-3, the J call TRBJ2-7, with 8 positions matching TRBD2. CDR1 is ENHRY and CDR2 is SYGVKD in the germline V gene. The CDR3 spans 16 residues. J was trimmed by 0 bases and V by 1 base; bases with no gene match: 5. The CDR3 region has the DNA TGTGCCATCAGTGAGTGGGATAGCGGGGACTCCTACGAGCAGTACTTC. Translated, it gives CAISEWDSGDSYEQYF.

This sequence joins TRBV28 and TRBJ1-4, with a possible D match to TRBD1 (5 bases). The CDR3 has 12 residues. The V gene lost 6 bases and the J gene lost 8 bases, with 10 bases spanning the gap. Germline values: CDR1 MDHEN, CDR2 SYDVKM. CDR3 residues: CASSLTGEKLFF. DNA for the CDR3: TGTGCCAGCAGCCTCACAGGCGAAAAACTGTTTTTT. Full variable domain (outside the CDR3, taken from reference TRBV28 and TRBJ1-4): DVKVTQSSRYLVKRTGEKVFLECVQDMDHENMFWYRQDPGLGLRLIYFSYDVKMKEKGDIPEGYSVSREKKERFSLILESASTNQTSMYLCASSLTGEKLFFGSGTQLSVL.

The chain recombines TRBV11-3 with TRBJ1-1, with 11 nucleotides matching TRBD1. CDR3 length: 16 residues. CDR1 SGHNT and CDR2 YENEEA come from the germline V gene. Losses at the gene ends were 5 bases for V and 0 bases for J; bases not matched to a gene: 5. The chain's CDR3 is CASSAGTGGLNTEAFF. DNA for the CDR3: TGTGCCAGCAGCGCAGGGACAGGGGGTTTGAACACTGAAGCTTTCTTT. Supplemented by reference TRBV11-3 and TRBJ1-1, the full variable domain reads EAGVVQSPRYKIIEKKQPVAFWCNPISGHNTLYWYLQNLGQGPELLIRYENEEAVDDSQLPKDRFSAERLKGVDSTLKIQPAELGDSAVYLCASSAGTGGLNTEAFFGQGTRLTVV.

The gene calls are TRBV5-4 and TRBJ2-2, with D possibly being TRBD2 (6 bases). V lost 2 bases and J lost 5, with 25 bases in between. The V gene's germline CDR1 is SGHNT and CDR2 YYREEE (reference sequence). The CDR3 contains 19 residues. The CDR3 DNA sequence: TGTGCCAGCAGCTTCATATCCACTCGGACTACCCGTTTTACCGGGGAGCTGTTTTTT. This encodes CASSFISTRTTRFTGELFF.

The DNA of the CDR3 is TGTGCCAGCAGCCAAGATAAGGGGTCAGATACGCAGTATTTT. It specifies CASSQDKGSDTQYF. The chain is built from TRBV4-2 and TRBJ2-3, with D possibly TRBD1 on 5 matching bases. The CDR3 runs 14 residues. Trimming removed 0 bases at V and 4 bases at J, with 8 bases between. Germline CDR1 reads LGHNA; CDR2 reads YNFKEQ.

DNA of the CDR3: TGTGCCACCAGTGATAATGGTGGGACAGGGGCACTGGATACGCAGTATTTT. The encoded protein is CATSDNGGTGALDTQYF. The chain combines TRBV24-1 with TRBJ2-3, with 10 bases aligning to TRBD1. This CDR3 has 17 amino acids. Germline V gene data show CDR1 as KGHDR and CDR2 as SFDVKD. V was clipped by 3 bases and J by 6 bases; unmatched bases: 11.

This chain links TRBV29-1 with TRBJ2-3; TRBD1 matches 9 bases. Germline V CDR1 and CDR2: SQVTM, ANQGSEA. The CDR3 extends over 15 amino acids. With 6 bases clipped from V and 2 bases from J, the junction kept 9 bases outside the gene matches. The CDR3 sequence: CSVERGTGYTDTQYF. The CDR3 region has the DNA TGCAGCGTCGAGAGGGGGACAGGGTACACAGATACGCAGTATTTT.

The genes are TRBV5-1 and TRBJ2-7; D may match TRBD1 or TRBD2 (6 bases each). The CDR3 runs 16 residues. Germline V gene data show CDR1 as SGHRS and CDR2 as YFSETQ. Trimming left V 1 base short and J 3 bases short, with 17 bases between. CDR3 coding DNA: TGCGCCAGCAGCTTGTTTGGGGGCCGGGGGAGCTACGAGCAGTACTTC. It yields the protein CASSLFGGRGSYEQYF.

The gene calls are TRBV10-3 and TRBJ2-5; 9 bases fit TRBD2. Germline-derived CDR1 and CDR2 are ENHRY and SYGVKD. Unmatched junction bases numbered 3, after V lost 2 bases and J lost 2 bases. The CDR3 is made up of 15 amino acids. Here the CDR3 reads CAISEGLARQETQYF. CDR3 sequence (DNA): TGTGCCATCAGTGAGGGACTAGCGAGGCAAGAGACCCAGTACTTC.

This chain uses TRBV30 with TRBJ2-3; D is unresolved. This CDR3 contains 13 residues. V shed 4 bases and J shed 4 bases, with 12 bases lying between them. The germline gives CDR1 GTSNPN, CDR2 SVGIG (reference sequence). CDR3 coding DNA: TGTGCCTGGACCCCGATGGGCGCAGATACGCAGTATTTT. Protein product: CAWTPMGADTQYF.

This chain links TRBV19 with TRBJ2-5, with 7 bases that match TRBD2. Trimming took 2 bases from V and 1 from J; bases not matched to a gene: 4. In germline, CDR1 is LNHDA, CDR2 SQIVND (reference sequence). This CDR3 has 15 amino acids. Written as DNA, the CDR3 is TGTGCCAGTAGTATAAGGACGGGGGGCCAAGAGACCCAGTACTTC. Amino acids: CASSIRTGGQETQYF.

This chain links TRBV3-1 (or the pseudogene TRBV3-2) with TRBJ2-4; 7 nucleotides align to TRBD2. Germline values: CDR1 LGHDT, CDR2 YNNKEL (reference sequence). J was trimmed by 10 bases and V by 2 bases; bases with no gene match: 8. This CDR3 has 14 amino acids. The DNA of the CDR3 is TGTGCCAGCAGCCAACTAGCGGATGGAAGGATTCAGTACTTC. This sequence encodes CASSQLADGRIQYF.

This chain connects TRBV6-5 to TRBJ1-5, with D unclear. The CDR3 extends over 15 amino acids. Germline values: CDR1 MNHEY, CDR2 SVGAGI. V was shortened by 0 bases and J by 4 bases, with 10 bases between the two germline ends. CDR3 coding DNA: TGTGCCAGCAGTTACTCAATTGTGGGAAATCAGCCCCAGCATTTT. Protein: CASSYSIVGNQPQHF.

The chain has TRBV4-2 and TRBJ2-5, with TRBD1 as a possible D gene (5 bases). The germline V gene encodes CDR1 LGHNA and CDR2 YNFKEQ. This CDR3 is built from 20 residues. V lost 0 bases and J lost 5, with 28 bases in between. CDR3 DNA: TGTGCCAGCAGCCAAGACAGGGTCAGACCACACAACCAACTTCCGGAGACCCAGTACTTC. It codes for CASSQDRVRPHNQLPETQYF.

This clone has more than one count but fewer than ten. This chain uses TRBV7-9 with TRBJ2-5, with D perhaps TRBD2 (5 bases). Trimming took off 5 bases at V and 4 bases at J, with 23 bases between the two ends. CDR1 SEHNR and CDR2 FQNEAQ come from the germline V gene (reference sequence). This CDR3 comprises 17 residues. In nucleotides, the CDR3 is TGTGCCAGCAGCCCCCCCAGGACGGCCTGGGAGAGAGAGACCCAGTACTTC. This gives the protein CASSPPRTAWERETQYF.

The rearrangement joins TRBV10-3 to TRBJ1-2; 8 bases are shared with TRBD1. J lost 3 bases, V lost 5 bases, and 8 bases had no gene match. CDR1 and CDR2 (germline): ENHRY, SYGVKD. CDR3 size: 15 residues. CDR3 region: CAISRAGGADYGYTF. For the CDR3, the DNA is TGTGCCATCAGTCGGGCAGGGGGCGCAGACTATGGCTACACCTTC.

V and J are TRBV5-6 and TRBJ1-1, with 10 bases matching TRBD1. This CDR3 is 19 amino acids long. Germline CDR1 and CDR2: SGHDT and YYEEEE. With V trimmed by 4 bases and J by 0 bases, 15 bases remained unmatched. The CDR3 sequence: CASSARQGATVWVNTEAFF. CDR3 DNA: TGTGCCAGCAGCGCCCGACAGGGGGCCACCGTATGGGTGAACACTGAAGCTTTCTTT.

J is TRBJ2-7 and V is TRBV28; possible D gene TRBD2, 6 bases. The CDR3 loop spans 12 amino acids. Germline V gene lookup returns CDR1 MDHEN and CDR2 SYDVKM. With 5 bases removed from V and 3 bases from J, the gap between germline ends came to 8 bases. The CDR3 bases are TGTGCCAGCAGTCAGACTAGCTACGAGCAGTACTTC. It specifies CASSQTSYEQYF.

The J gene is TRBJ2-5, the V gene TRBV27; 8 bases match TRBD2. CDR1 is MNHEY and CDR2 is SMNVEV in the germline V gene (reference sequence). The CDR3 totals 16 residues. Unmatched junction bases numbered 5, after V lost 0 bases and J lost 2 bases. DNA of the CDR3: TGTGCCAGCAGTTTATCTGTAGCGGGGCGACAAGAGACCCAGTACTTC. Residues: CASSLSVAGRQETQYF.

With respect to this clone: Other nucleotide sequences from this sample produce the same CDR3. The V gene is TRBV6-5, the J gene TRBJ1-1, with unresolved D. V was clipped by 1 base and J by 3 bases, with 6 bases between them. The germline V gene has CDR1 MNHEY and CDR2 SVGAGI. The CDR3 consists of 13 residues. The CDR3: CASSYFGDTEAFF. The CDR3 coding sequence is TGTGCCAGCAGTTACTTCGGCGACACTGAAGCTTTCTTT.

The chain carries TRBV5-1 and TRBJ2-1; TRBD2 matches 9 bases. Germline CDR1 reads SGHRS; CDR2 reads YFSETQ. This CDR3 comprises 15 residues. Losses at the gene ends were 2 bases for V and 7 bases for J; bases not matched to a gene: 7. Here the CDR3 DNA reads TGCGCCAGCAGCTTAAGCGGGGGGCCGGAAAATGAGCAGTTCTTC. This sequence encodes CASSLSGGPENEQFF.

This rearrangement joins TRBV12-5 to TRBJ2-3; the D gene could be TRBD1 or TRBD2 (5 bases each). V was cut by 6 bases and J by 1 base, with 11 bases left in between. There are 14 residues in the CDR3. The germline CDR1 and CDR2 sequences are LGHNT and FRNRAP. In nucleotides, the CDR3 is TGTGCTAGTGGAAGGGACGGCCGCACAGATACGCAGTATTTT. Translation: CASGRDGRTDTQYF.

V and J are TRBV24-1 and TRBJ2-7; TRBD1 matches at 8 bases. The CDR3 is 16 amino acids. The V and J ends lost 9 bases and 1 base, in that order; junction bases with no gene match: 13. Germline V gene data show CDR1 as KGHDR and CDR2 as SFDVKD. DNA of the CDR3: TGTGCCACCCGGGGTACTGACAGGGGTGAGTCCTACGAGCAGTACTTC. Translating it yields CATRGTDRGESYEQYF.